This T cell receptor beta chain originates from a study of T cells in women clearing cervical HPV infection. HPV was found by MY09/MY11 PCR and dot-blot genotyping. In regard to this clone: The observed sequence ends 3 residues before the CDR3 terminus, with the missing tail filled in from the germline J gene.

This table comes from immunoSEQ multiplex PCR, and its TCRdb copy is limited to in-frame clones, with some not included. The listing records fewer than 25,000 clones. Germline loops: CDR1 KGHSH, CDR2 LQKENI. The CDR3 sequence is 14 residues long. The clonotype was recovered from a woman aged 18 to 75 with a cervical HPV16 infection that either progressed to CIN3+ or cleared (not recorded which). The chain joins TRBV18 to TRBJ1-4, with a weak D call TRBD1 (6 bases). Sequencing was carried out using blood buffy coat. The sequenced CDR3 bases are TGTGCCAGCTCACCCAACAGGGACAATTCACCA. Encoded protein: CASSPNRDNSP. The entire CDR3 protein is CASSPNRDNSPLFF.